This entry lists 7 T cell receptor beta chains sequenced from one sample in a study of T cell responses to AZD1222 COVID-19 vaccine (dated by TCRdb to the early 2020s). The library relied on the immunoSEQ multiplex PCR assay. The clones in this table, taken by TCRdb from immuneACCESS, are in-frame only. Not every clone is retained; where verified, under half of the shortfall comes from an unresolved V gene, and the cause of the rest is unknown. This sample holds approximately 140,000 clones; around 90% were observed only once. Jointly, the top ten make up about 3% of the sample. This sample's time point label indicates: baseline before first vaccination. The source was peripheral blood, collected on day 0 of AZD1222 vaccination. Receptors were obtained from an adult in good health.

The chain joins TRBV29-1 to TRBJ2-4; D gene ambiguous. Trimming left V 0 bases short and J 0 bases short, with 3 bases between. CDR1 and CDR2 from the germline V gene are SQVTM and ANQGSEA. The length of the CDR3 is 13 residues. CDR3 loop: CSVEDPAKNIQYF. Written as DNA, the CDR3 is TGCAGCGTTGAAGATCCAGCCAAAAACATTCAGTACTTC.

The chain has TRBV5-1 and TRBJ1-2, with 8 bases identical to TRBD1. V trimming: 1 base; J trimming: 0 bases; junction bases outside the gene matches: 5. Germline V gene sequence: CDR1 SGHRS, CDR2 YFSETQ. The CDR3 is 16 amino acids. CDR3 amino acids: CASSLTPGQANYGYTF. The CDR3 DNA follows: TGCGCCAGCAGCTTGACCCCGGGACAGGCTAACTATGGCTACACCTTC.

This rearrangement joins TRBV9 to TRBJ1-1; D gene unclear. Per germline, CDR1 SGDLS and CDR2 YYNGEE. This CDR3 is built from 15 residues. V lost 3 bases and J lost 1, with 13 bases in between. The CDR3 DNA follows: TGTGCCAGCAGCGCAGGCCCTCCACAGAACACTGAAGCTTTCTTT. This codes for CASSAGPPQNTEAFF.

This clone was seen a single time. This sample also contains other DNA sequences that code for the same CDR3. CDR3 nucleotide sequence: TGTGCCAGCAGTTTAGGAAGTAGCAATCAGCCCCAGCATTTT. Translation gives CASSLGSSNQPQHF. V is TRBV27 and J is TRBJ1-5, with D uncertain. This CDR3 contains 14 residues. Trimming took off 2 bases at V and 0 bases at J, with 5 bases between the two ends. In germline, CDR1 is MNHEY, CDR2 SMNVEV (reference sequence).

V gene TRBV14 combines with J gene TRBJ2-7; D remains unclear. The CDR3 consists of 13 residues. Deletions cut 4 bases from V and 7 bases from J, with 14 bases between. Germline CDR1 reads SGHDN; CDR2 reads FVKESK. CDR3 region: CASSRLPGYEQYF. The CDR3 DNA follows: TGTGCCAGCAGCCGCCTTCCCGGTTATGAGCAGTACTTC.

This chain joins TRBV5-1 and TRBJ2-7; 7 positions match TRBD1. Germline assignment: CDR1 SGHRS and CDR2 YFSETQ. V shed 0 bases, J shed 2 bases, and the junction held 2 bases outside the gene matches. The CDR3 runs 14 residues. For the CDR3, the DNA is TGCGCCAGCAGCTTGGACAGGGGACCCTACGAGCAGTACTTC. It codes for CASSLDRGPYEQYF.

This clone came up once. The chain recombines TRBV7-8 with TRBJ2-3; 9 nucleotides agree with TRBD1. The junction had 2 bases not matched to a gene; V was cut back by 3 bases and J by 4 bases. The germline V gene has CDR1 SGHVS and CDR2 FQNEAQ. The CDR3 covers 14 residues. The CDR3 reads CASSFRQGADTQYF. For the CDR3, the DNA is TGTGCCAGCAGCTTCCGACAGGGGGCAGATACGCAGTATTTT.